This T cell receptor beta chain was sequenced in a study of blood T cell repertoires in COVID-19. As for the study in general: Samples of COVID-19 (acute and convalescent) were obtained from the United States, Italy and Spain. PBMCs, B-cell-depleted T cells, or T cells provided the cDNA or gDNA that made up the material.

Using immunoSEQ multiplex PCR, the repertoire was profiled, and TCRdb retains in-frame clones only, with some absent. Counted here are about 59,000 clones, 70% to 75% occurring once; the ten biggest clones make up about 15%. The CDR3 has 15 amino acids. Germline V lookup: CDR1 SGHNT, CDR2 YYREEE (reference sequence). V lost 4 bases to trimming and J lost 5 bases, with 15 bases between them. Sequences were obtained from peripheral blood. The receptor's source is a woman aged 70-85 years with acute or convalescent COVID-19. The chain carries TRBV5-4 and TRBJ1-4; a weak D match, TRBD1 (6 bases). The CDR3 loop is CASSPQDSQNEKLFF. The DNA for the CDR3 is TGTGCCAGCAGCCCCCAGGACAGTCAGAATGAAAAACTGTTTTTT.